The 19 T cell receptor beta chains in this list originate from one sample, sequenced in a study of molecular identifiers for immune sequencing clone quantification. TCRdb analysed the PCR reads with MiXCR anew, one entry per CDR3 protein. This sample carries a few hundred thousand distinct CDR3 sequences, around 23% of them seen once, and the ten largest clones take 0.76%. The sequencing input was naive CD8+ T cells from blood, with Jurkat cell RNA spiked in. Indicated subset: FACS-sorted CD8+CD4-CCR7+CD45RA+ naive T cells. These receptors were obtained from a human donor in good health. Some libraries in this study had Jurkat cell RNA spiked in.

This clonotype was observed many times. This chain links TRBV29-1 with TRBJ2-3, with 8 nucleotides matching TRBD1. This CDR3 has 14 amino acids. V trimming: 6 bases; J trimming: 0 bases; junction bases outside the gene matches: 5. Looked up from germline, CDR1 is SQVTM and CDR2 is ANQGSEA. CDR3 bases: TGCAGCGTAGACTGGACAGGGAGCACAGATACGCAGTATTTT. As protein: CSVDWTGSTDTQYF.

This clonotype was counted ten times or more. The CDR3 nucleotides are TGTGCCAGCAGCTTAGGCGGACTAGCGCCCCGATCGAATGAGCAGTTCTTC. The encoded protein is CASSLGGLAPRSNEQFF. V usage is TRBV7-8 and J usage is TRBJ2-1; 9 nucleotides align to TRBD2. The germline V gene encodes CDR1 SGHVS and CDR2 FQNEAQ. V was clipped by 1 base and J by 7 bases; unmatched bases: 11. This CDR3 is built from 17 residues.

This clonotype was counted only a few times. This chain uses TRBV12-5 with TRBJ2-7, with no clear D. V was cut by 1 base and J by 3 bases, with 4 bases left in between. The germline V gene encodes CDR1 LGHNT and CDR2 FRNRAP. The CDR3 is made up of 12 amino acids. The CDR3 protein is CASGLAGYEQYF. The CDR3, as DNA: TGTGCTAGTGGTTTGGCCGGCTACGAGCAGTACTTC.

Only a few counts were recorded for this clonotype. The chain carries TRBV6-1 and TRBJ2-6, with D tentatively TRBD1 (6 bases). The CDR3 loop spans 18 amino acids. The germline V gene has CDR1 MNHNS and CDR2 SASEGT. The V gene lost 10 bases and the J gene lost 0 bases, with 22 bases spanning the gap. CDR3 sequence reads: CATLPWTVEFSGANVLTF. CDR3 nucleotide sequence: TGTGCCACCCTCCCCTGGACAGTTGAATTCTCTGGGGCCAACGTCCTGACTTTC.

The chain is built from TRBV24-1 and TRBJ2-2; 10 nucleotides agree with TRBD1. The germline V gene encodes CDR1 KGHDR and CDR2 SFDVKD. The J segment lost 6 bases and the V segment lost 3 bases, leaving 15 bases of the junction unmatched. This CDR3 is built from 19 residues. In DNA, the CDR3 is TGTGCCACCAGTGATACGTACCGGGACAGGGGACCTCGACCCGGGGAGCTGTTTTTT. Its translation: CATSDTYRDRGPRPGELFF.

This clonotype was recorded a few times. The chain links TRBV5-6 to TRBJ2-1; the D gene could be TRBD1 or TRBD2 (6 bases each). The germline gives CDR1 SGHDT, CDR2 YYEEEE. The CDR3 extends over 18 amino acids. V was pared by 3 bases and J by 14 bases, with 33 bases between. DNA for the CDR3: TGTGCCAGCAGCTCTTGGGGGGCGGACAGTGCGGCTACAGTAGGAGAGTTCTTC. It is translated as CASSSWGADSAATVGEFF.

This clonotype was recorded many times. CDR3 in amino acids: CASSYLSGWNDEQYF. The CDR3 nucleotides are TGTGCCAGCAGTTACCTGTCAGGGTGGAACGACGAGCAGTACTTC. The V call is TRBV6-6, the J call TRBJ2-7, with a tentative D call TRBD1 (5 bases). The germline V gene encodes CDR1 MNHNY and CDR2 SVGAGI (reference sequence). This CDR3 spans 15 amino acids. Trimming pared 2 bases from V and 5 bases from J, leaving 16 bases between.

This clonotype came up once. The chain combines TRBV3-1 with TRBJ2-3; D is unclear. The length of the CDR3 is 15 residues. Germline loops: CDR1 LGHDT, CDR2 YNNKEL (reference sequence). V lost 3 bases, J lost 1 base, and 11 bases lay in between. Written as DNA, the CDR3 is TGTGCCAGCAGCCACCCCCAGCGCGGCACAGATACGCAGTATTTT. Protein: CASSHPQRGTDTQYF.

This clonotype was picked up a small number of times. The gene calls are TRBV12-3 or TRBV12-4 and TRBJ2-3, with D possibly TRBD2 on 6 matching bases. The CDR3 has 17 residues. Trimming removed 6 bases from V and 2 bases from J, with 21 bases in between. CDR3 in amino acids: CASSRGSAGRYTDTQYF. Here the CDR3 DNA reads TGTGCCAGCAGCCGGGGGTCGGCAGGGAGGTACACAGATACGCAGTATTTT.

This clonotype was detected ten times or more. The chain couples TRBV7-9 to TRBJ2-7, with D uncertain. The CDR3 has 14 residues. Looked up from germline, CDR1 is SEHNR and CDR2 is FQNEAQ (reference sequence). Trimming took 5 bases from V and 3 from J, leaving 14 bases between them. The CDR3 nucleotides are TGTGCCAGCAGCCCGCCCTACAATTACTACGAGCAGTACTTC. Translation gives CASSPPYNYYEQYF.

This clonotype was recorded once. Mismatch with germline at one junction end may stem from a read error. This chain joins TRBV4-1 and TRBJ2-5; D is perhaps TRBD1 (6 bases). This CDR3 comprises 15 residues. Per germline, CDR1 MGHRA and CDR2 YSYEKL. In DNA, the CDR3 is TGCGCCAGCAGCCAAGTTTTGACAGGAGGAGAGTCCCAGTACTTC. Translating gives CASSQVLTGGESQYF.

This clonotype is a singleton in its sample. CDR3 in DNA: TGTGCCAGCAGTTTAGTGCTAGCGGGAGTTCCAGATACGCAGTATTTT. Translating it yields CASSLVLAGVPDTQYF. This chain joins TRBV12-3 or TRBV12-4 and TRBJ2-3; 10 positions match TRBD2. The CDR3 consists of 16 residues. Germline trimming cut 1 base from V and 4 bases from J; bases unmatched to any gene: 5.

This clonotype was recorded only once. With a much larger clone just one base away, this may be a read error. The final CDR3 position lacks the conserved phenylalanine or tryptophan, pointing to a likely read error. The rearrangement links TRBV29-1 to TRBJ1-1; D gene unclear. V was trimmed by 5 bases and J by 5 bases, leaving 12 bases between them. From germline, CDR1 is SQVTM and CDR2 ANQGSEA. The CDR3 totals 12 residues. The CDR3 loop reads CSVRGSGTEAFL. In DNA, the CDR3 is TGCAGCGTTCGGGGTTCGGGAACTGAAGCTTTCCTT.

The rearrangement links TRBV24-1 to TRBJ2-3; a possible D gene is TRBD2 (6 bases). Germline-derived CDR1 and CDR2 are KGHDR and SFDVKD. There are 16 residues in the CDR3. Trimming took 2 bases from V and 5 from J, leaving 16 bases between them. The DNA of the CDR3 is TGTGCCACCAGTGATTCTAGCGACCCGCCGGTAGATACGCAGTATTTT. This translates into CATSDSSDPPVDTQYF.

This clonotype appeared a few times. This chain uses TRBV28 with TRBJ1-2; no clear D gene. Germline values: CDR1 MDHEN, CDR2 SYDVKM. V lost 3 bases and J lost 4, with 9 bases in between. The CDR3 has 13 amino acids. For the CDR3, the DNA is TGTGCCAGCAGTTTTCTGGCAGTCTATGGCTACACCTTC. Translating it yields CASSFLAVYGYTF.

This CDR3 reads CASSLVIAGARETQYF. The CDR3 DNA is TGTGCCAGCAGCTTAGTAATAGCGGGAGCGCGGGAGACCCAGTACTTC. V gene TRBV7-6 combines with J gene TRBJ2-5, with TRBD2 matching over 9 bases. V trimming: 1 base; J trimming: 5 bases; junction bases outside the gene matches: 8. The CDR3 is made up of 16 amino acids. Germline CDR1 is SGHVS and CDR2 is FNYEAQ.

This clonotype has just a few counts. The genes are TRBV27 and TRBJ1-4; no definite D call. V was cut by 2 bases and J by 8 bases, with 12 bases left in between. CDR1 and CDR2 (germline): MNHEY, SMNVEV (reference sequence). This CDR3 spans 14 amino acids. The CDR3 sequence is CASSLRGVGEKLFF. The CDR3, as DNA: TGTGCCAGCAGTTTACGGGGAGTGGGAGAAAAACTGTTTTTT.

Concerning this clonotype: A read error may produce the germline difference seen at one junction end. This chain links TRBV18 with TRBJ2-3; 12 positions agree with TRBD2. The CDR3 is 18 residues long. In germline, CDR1 is KGHSH, CDR2 LQKENI. CDR3 nucleotides: TGTCCCAGCTCACCAACTAGCGGGAGGATCGGTGGGACAGATACGCAGTATTTT. Translated: CPSSPTSGRIGGTDTQYF.

This clonotype came up a few times. The gene calls are TRBV6-5 and TRBJ2-7; 9 nucleotides line up with TRBD2. This CDR3 contains 19 residues. The V segment lost 0 bases and the J segment 2 bases; nucleotides outside the gene matches: 14. Germline V lookup: CDR1 MNHEY, CDR2 SVGAGI. The CDR3 DNA reads TGTGCCAGCAGTTACTCTGGGGTGGGGAGCGGGGGGCTACCCTACGAGCAGTACTTC. Translating gives CASSYSGVGSGGLPYEQYF.